The rows below give T cell receptor beta chains drawn from one sample of a study of identifying expanded T cells in peripheral blood. Libraries were prepared by immunoSEQ multiplex PCR; TCRdb keeps only in-frame clonotypes and omits some of them. The sample lists approximately 58,000 clones, roughly four fifths occurring once. The specimen sequenced was blood. The receptors derive from a person aged 18 to 69 in good health. Both conserved end residues are part of each CDR3. Fields, in order: D gene, clone size, CDR3 length, J gene, V gene, CDR3 protein, CDR3 DNA. D genes are given only for firm matches. Size tells how often a clone was seen (once, few, many) or the class of an expanded clone, and some rows leave it out.

d_call: .
clone_size: .
cdr3_length: 11
j_call: TRBJ1-2
v_call: TRBV29-1
cdr3_aa: CSVEANYGYTF
cdr3_nt: TGCAGCGTGGAAGCTAACTATGGCTACACCTTC

d_call: .
clone_size: .
cdr3_length: 16
j_call: TRBJ1-1
v_call: TRBV11-2
cdr3_aa: CASSLGQDALNTEAFF
cdr3_nt: TGTGCCAGCAGCTTAGGGCAGGACGCTCTGAACACTGAAGCTTTCTTT

d_call: .
clone_size: .
cdr3_length: 11
j_call: TRBJ2-1
v_call: TRBV7-2
cdr3_aa: CASSSSYEQFF
cdr3_nt: TGTGCCAGCAGCTCCTCGTATGAGCAGTTCTTC

d_call: .
clone_size: .
cdr3_length: 12
j_call: TRBJ2-4
v_call: TRBV30
cdr3_aa: CAWTDLKNIQYF
cdr3_nt: TGTGCCTGGACGGACCTCAAAAACATTCAGTACTTC

d_call: TRBD1
clone_size: few
cdr3_length: 14
j_call: TRBJ2-2
v_call: TRBV2
cdr3_aa: CASTRGLYTGELFF
cdr3_nt: TGTGCCAGCACTAGGGGGCTTTACACCGGGGAGCTGTTTTTT

d_call: TRBD2
clone_size: .
cdr3_length: 17
j_call: TRBJ2-1
v_call: TRBV19
cdr3_aa: CASSPAGGGVTYNEQFF
cdr3_nt: TGTGCCAGTAGTCCCGCCGGGGGGGGCGTCACCTACAATGAGCAGTTCTTC

d_call: .
clone_size: .
cdr3_length: 18
j_call: TRBJ2-3
v_call: TRBV7-2
cdr3_aa: CASSPGPSGVVYTDTQYF
cdr3_nt: TGTGCCAGCAGCCCCGGACCCTCCGGGGTAGTTTACACAGATACGCAGTATTTT

d_call: .
clone_size: .
cdr3_length: 12
j_call: TRBJ1-1
v_call: TRBV2
cdr3_aa: CASTDPNTEAFF
cdr3_nt: TGTGCCAGCACGGACCCTAACACTGAAGCTTTCTTT

d_call: .
clone_size: few
cdr3_length: 9
j_call: TRBJ1-3
v_call: TRBV18
cdr3_aa: CASSSDIYF
cdr3_nt: TGTGCCAGCTCCTCGGACATATATTTT

d_call: TRBD1
clone_size: .
cdr3_length: 15
j_call: TRBJ1-4
v_call: TRBV5-1
cdr3_aa: CASSRGQGSNEKLFF
cdr3_nt: TGCGCCAGCAGCCGGGGACAGGGGAGTAACGAAAAACTGTTTTTT

d_call: .
clone_size: .
cdr3_length: 14
j_call: TRBJ1-2
v_call: TRBV25-1
cdr3_aa: CASSVPQGSRGYTF
cdr3_nt: TGTGCCAGCAGTGTCCCTCAAGGCTCGAGAGGCTACACCTTC

d_call: .
clone_size: .
cdr3_length: 15
j_call: TRBJ2-2
v_call: TRBV5-8
cdr3_aa: CASSSAVRNTGELFF
cdr3_nt: TGTGCCAGCAGCAGTGCGGTGAGAAACACCGGGGAGCTGTTTTTT

d_call: TRBD1
clone_size: .
cdr3_length: 15
j_call: TRBJ2-1
v_call: TRBV9
cdr3_aa: CASSVTGQVNNEQFF
cdr3_nt: TGTGCCAGCAGCGTAACAGGACAGGTAAACAATGAGCAGTTCTTC

d_call: .
clone_size: many
cdr3_length: 14
j_call: TRBJ1-2
v_call: TRBV5-5
cdr3_aa: CASSPGTRGYGYTF
cdr3_nt: TGTGCCAGCAGCCCGGGAACGAGGGGCTATGGCTACACCTTC

d_call: .
clone_size: .
cdr3_length: 14
j_call: TRBJ2-1
v_call: TRBV6-5
cdr3_aa: CASRGGGSYNEQFF
cdr3_nt: TGTGCCAGCAGGGGGGGAGGCTCCTACAATGAGCAGTTCTTC

d_call: .
clone_size: few
cdr3_length: 15
j_call: TRBJ2-1
v_call: TRBV6-6
cdr3_aa: CASRETGSSYNEQFF
cdr3_nt: TGTGCCAGCAGAGAAACAGGGAGCTCCTACAATGAGCAGTTCTTC

d_call: .
clone_size: .
cdr3_length: 15
j_call: TRBJ2-1
v_call: TRBV11-2
cdr3_aa: CASSLVRSSYNEQFF
cdr3_nt: TGTGCCAGCAGCTTGGTGAGGAGCTCCTACAATGAGCAGTTCTTC